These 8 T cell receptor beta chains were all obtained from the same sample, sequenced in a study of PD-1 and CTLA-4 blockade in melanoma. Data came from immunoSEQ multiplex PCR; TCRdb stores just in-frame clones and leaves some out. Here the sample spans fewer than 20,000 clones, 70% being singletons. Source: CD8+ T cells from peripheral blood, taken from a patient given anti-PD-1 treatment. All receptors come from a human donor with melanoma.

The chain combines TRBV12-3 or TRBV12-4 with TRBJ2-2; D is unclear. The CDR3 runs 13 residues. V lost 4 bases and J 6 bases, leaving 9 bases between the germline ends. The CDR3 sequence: CASSSPYAGELFF. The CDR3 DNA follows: TGTGCCAGCAGTTCCCCGTATGCCGGGGAGCTGTTTTTT.

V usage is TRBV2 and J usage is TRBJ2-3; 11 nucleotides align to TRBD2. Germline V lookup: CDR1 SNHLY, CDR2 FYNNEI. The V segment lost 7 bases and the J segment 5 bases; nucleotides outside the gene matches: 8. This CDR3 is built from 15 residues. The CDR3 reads CASTQLAGDIDTQYF. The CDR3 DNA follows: TGTGCCAGCACCCAACTAGCGGGGGATATAGATACGCAGTATTTT.

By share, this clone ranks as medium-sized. Here the CDR3 DNA reads TGTGCCAGCAGCTGGGGGACAGCGAACACTGAAGCTTTCTTT. The encoded protein is CASSWGTANTEAFF. The chain is built from TRBV5-4 and TRBJ1-1; 7 nucleotides align to TRBD1. CDR1 SGHNT and CDR2 YYREEE come from the germline V gene (reference sequence). The CDR3 is 14 residues long. J was trimmed by 1 base and V by 3 bases; bases with no gene match: 3.

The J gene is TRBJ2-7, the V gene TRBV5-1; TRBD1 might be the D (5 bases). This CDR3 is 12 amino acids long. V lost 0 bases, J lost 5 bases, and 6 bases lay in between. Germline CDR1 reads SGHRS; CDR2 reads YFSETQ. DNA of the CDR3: TGCGCCAGCAGCTTGGAGGGGCACGAGCAGTACTTC. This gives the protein CASSLEGHEQYF.

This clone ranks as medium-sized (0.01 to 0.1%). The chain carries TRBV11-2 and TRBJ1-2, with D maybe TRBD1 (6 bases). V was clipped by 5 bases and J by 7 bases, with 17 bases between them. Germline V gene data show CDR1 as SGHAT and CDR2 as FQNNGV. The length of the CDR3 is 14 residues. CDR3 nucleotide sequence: TGTGCCAGCAGCGCGCACTCAGGGGATGGTGGCTACACCTTC. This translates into CASSAHSGDGGYTF.

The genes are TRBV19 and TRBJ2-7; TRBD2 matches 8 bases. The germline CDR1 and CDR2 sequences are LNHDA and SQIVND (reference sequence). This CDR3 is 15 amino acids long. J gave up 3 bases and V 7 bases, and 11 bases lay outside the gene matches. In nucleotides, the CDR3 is TGTGCCAGTACTCCGAGCGGGAGTGTAGGCTACGAGCAGTACTTC. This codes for CASTPSGSVGYEQYF.

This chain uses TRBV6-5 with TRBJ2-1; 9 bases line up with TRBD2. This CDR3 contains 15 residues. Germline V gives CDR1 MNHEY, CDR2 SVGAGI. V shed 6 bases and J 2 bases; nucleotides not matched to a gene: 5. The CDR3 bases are TGTGCCAGCAGCTCGGGACTAGCTACCTACAATGAGCAGTTCTTC. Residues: CASSSGLATYNEQFF.

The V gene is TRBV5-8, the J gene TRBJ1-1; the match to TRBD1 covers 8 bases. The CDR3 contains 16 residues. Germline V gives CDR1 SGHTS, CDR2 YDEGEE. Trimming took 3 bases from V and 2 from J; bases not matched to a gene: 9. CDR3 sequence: CASSWRAGQGNTEAFF. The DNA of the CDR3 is TGTGCCAGCAGCTGGCGGGCAGGACAGGGCAACACTGAAGCTTTCTTT.